This entry describes one TCR beta chain. In the authors' methods: Counts of nucleated cells, estimated from reference gene primer amplification, were obtained. TCRdb's table, derived via immunoSEQ multiplex PCR, lists solely in-frame clones and lacks some. For V, J and clone size, that table is used; D and trimming come from the DNA. Here the sample spans 200,000 to 250,000 clones, around four fifths being singletons. The sample originates from a study of blood T cell repertoires in COVID-19. What was sequenced was peripheral blood. This receptor was taken from a man aged 50 to 60 with active or convalescent COVID-19.

Here the CDR3 reads CASGLPHPPMDYGYTF. The CDR3 DNA is TGTGCTAGTGGTTTGCCCCATCCCCCTATGGACTATGGCTACACCTTC. V usage is TRBV12-5 and J usage is TRBJ1-2; D not resolved. CDR1 LGHNT and CDR2 FRNRAP come from the germline V gene. Trimming took off 2 bases at V and 3 bases at J, with 16 bases between the two ends. This CDR3 is built from 16 residues.